This is a list of T cell receptor beta chains from one sample in a study of neurological immune-mediated disorders. TCRdb redid the calling of the 5' RACE reads with MiXCR, one entry per CDR3 protein. The sample consists of roughly 70,000 distinct CDR3 sequences, around 5.2% of them appearing once. Sequenced: PBMCs. Receptor source: a woman between 25 and 40 years old with multiple sclerosis. CDR3s include the opening cysteine and the closing phenylalanine or tryptophan. D genes are given only for firm matches. Some rows have no size entry. The others give once, few or many, or a class for an expanded clone.

j_gene: TRBJ1-5
abundance: many
d_gene: .
v_gene: TRBV10-3
CDR3aa: CAISDGAGVGQPQHF
CDR3nt: TGTGCCATCAGTGATGGGGCAGGGGTGGGCCAGCCCCAGCATTTT

j_gene: TRBJ2-5
abundance: .
d_gene: .
v_gene: TRBV24-1
CDR3aa: CATSDLGETQYF
CDR3nt: TGTGCCACCAGTGATTTGGGGGAGACCCAGTACTTC

j_gene: TRBJ2-7
abundance: many
d_gene: TRBD2
v_gene: TRBV9
CDR3aa: CASSASSGPSYEQYF
CDR3nt: TGTGCCAGCAGCGCCTCTAGCGGACCCTCATACGAGCAGTACTTC

j_gene: TRBJ2-3
abundance: many
d_gene: TRBD1
v_gene: TRBV5-1
CDR3aa: CASSLALGTGYTDTQYF
CDR3nt: TGCGCCAGCAGCTTGGCCTTAGGGACAGGATACACAGATACGCAGTATTTT

j_gene: TRBJ1-1
abundance: many
d_gene: TRBD1
v_gene: TRBV20-1
CDR3aa: CSAREGRGDTEAFF
CDR3nt: TGCAGTGCTAGAGAAGGCAGGGGGGACACTGAAGCTTTCTTT

j_gene: TRBJ1-2
abundance: .
d_gene: TRBD1
v_gene: TRBV3-1
CDR3aa: CASSQWDSLRYGYTF
CDR3nt: TGTGCCAGCAGCCAATGGGACAGTTTGCGATATGGCTACACCTTC

j_gene: TRBJ1-2
abundance: few
d_gene: .
v_gene: TRBV6-5
CDR3aa: CASSYEGQGYGYTF
CDR3nt: TGTGCCAGCAGTTACGAGGGGCAGGGCTATGGCTACACCTTC

j_gene: TRBJ2-1
abundance: many
d_gene: .
v_gene: TRBV5-1
CDR3aa: CASRQTGSRTYNEQFF
CDR3nt: TGCGCCAGCAGGCAGACAGGCTCACGTACCTACAATGAGCAGTTCTTC

j_gene: TRBJ2-3
abundance: many
d_gene: TRBD2
v_gene: TRBV10-3
CDR3aa: CAIRAGSTDTQYF
CDR3nt: TGTGCCATTCGAGCGGGGAGCACAGATACGCAGTATTTT

j_gene: TRBJ2-5
abundance: .
d_gene: .
v_gene: TRBV12-3/TRBV12-4
CDR3aa: CASSHRSLETQYF
CDR3nt: TGTGCCAGCAGTCACAGGTCGCTCGAGACCCAGTACTTC